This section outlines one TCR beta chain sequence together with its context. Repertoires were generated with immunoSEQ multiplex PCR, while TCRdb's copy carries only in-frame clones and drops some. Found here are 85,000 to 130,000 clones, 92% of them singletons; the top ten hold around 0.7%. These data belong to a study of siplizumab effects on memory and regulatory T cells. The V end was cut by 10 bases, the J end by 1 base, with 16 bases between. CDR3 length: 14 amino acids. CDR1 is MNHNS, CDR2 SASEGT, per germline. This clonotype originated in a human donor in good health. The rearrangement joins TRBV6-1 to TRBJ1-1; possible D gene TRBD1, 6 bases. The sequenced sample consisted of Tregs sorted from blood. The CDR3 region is CATHRDTANTEAFF. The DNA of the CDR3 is TGTGCCACCCACCGGGACACTGCGAACACTGAAGCTTTCTTT.